This T cell receptor beta chain emerged from a study of blood T cell repertoires in COVID-19. Generated by immunoSEQ multiplex PCR, the TCRdb table keeps only in-frame clones and is missing some. The sample has approximately 120,000 clones, about 83% seen once. CDR1 is SQVTM and CDR2 is ANQGSEA in the germline V gene. CDR3 length equals 14 residues. V lost 2 bases and J lost 0, with 11 bases in between. The sequence was collected from a man at least 80 years old with active or convalescent COVID-19. The sample taken for sequencing was peripheral blood. The gene calls are TRBV29-1 and TRBJ2-7; perhaps TRBD2 as D (6 bases). The CDR3 loop is CSVEIAGSSYEQYF. The CDR3 DNA sequence: TGCAGCGTTGAAATCGCGGGGTCCTCCTACGAGCAGTACTTC.